This T cell receptor beta chain emerged from a study of blood T cell repertoires in COVID-19 (dated by TCRdb to between 2020 and 2021). With respect to the entire study: Collaborator samples came from the United States, Italy and Spain and covered acute and convalescent phases of COVID-19. Sample metadata almost always included a de-identified subject ID, COVID-19 status, age in years and sex. Samples came from the ongoing ImmuneRACE study (first 160 participants) plus 1,254 subjects from 6 global collaborators. The repertoires were made available in a free public database intended to serve as a resource for research on the immune response to SARS-CoV-2. The prospective study material was composed of cDNA or gDNA derived from T cells, B-cell-depleted T cells, or PBMCs. Subjects who had been exposed to COVID-19, were actively infected with it, or had recovered from it provided the deeply sampled blood TCRbeta repertoires that made up the dataset. HLA class I and class II types, where available, came from metadata supplied by the sample provider rather than from assay-based typing.

The full study reports these points: Clinical and demographic metadata were provided uncurated, with the amount varying by source and participant.

Participants in the prospective study were enrolled through a virtual design, were aged roughly 18 to 90 years, and lived in 24 United States geographic areas. In the prospective study, cohorts were assigned on the basis of participant-reported clinical history obtained from a screening survey and a study questionnaire. ImmuneRACE Cohort 3 recovered participants were defined by two consecutive negative NP/OP PCR tests, healthcare professional clearance, or symptom resolution. In the prospective study, whole blood, serum and a nasopharyngeal or oropharyngeal swab were collected from each participant by mobile phlebotomists. Participants in the prospective study had the option to provide additional blood draws and questionnaires over an approximately 2-month period. Blood samples from the prospective study were shipped frozen or at room temperature prior to DNA extraction. The immunoSEQ Assay, a bias-controlled multiplex PCR, was used to amplify TCRbeta CDR3 regions from genomic DNA. Per the original workflow: The number of nucleated cells in each sample was estimated by amplification of reference gene primers within the assay. To quantify the absolute abundance of each unique TCRbeta CDR3 rearrangement, sequence reads were collapsed and filtered. For each sample, productive Simpson clonality was calculated as the square root of Simpson's diversity index across productive rearrangements. TCRdb stores this immuneACCESS table with in-frame sequences only. Part of the clones is absent; in the studies checked, under half of the shortfall reflects unresolved V genes, and no reason is known for the rest. V and J calls and clone size are those listed in that table; D and trimming were worked out from the DNA. The sample yields under 200,000 clones; about 90% were counted once. The ten largest make up over 7% of the sample.

CDR1 SSHAT and CDR2 FNYEAQ were looked up in the germline V gene (reference sequence). Counted from cysteine to phenylalanine, this CDR3 has 13 amino acids. CDR3 DNA is the only sequence kept; it has 39 bases, read in frame from the first base. In the case of this clone: This clone's antigen is unknown. The junction departs from germline at one end; a sequencing error may be responsible.

Sequencing input: PBMCs or T cells enriched from blood (not recorded which). Here the chain combines TRBV7-7 and TRBJ2-3, with a tentative D gene TRBD1 over 5 matching bases. The TCR originated in a woman aged 45-60 years who had recovered from COVID-19. The CDR3 in this case is CASSPAGSDTQYF. The bases read TGTGCTAGCAGCCCGGCAGGGTCAGATACGCAGTATTTT.